Each of the 12 T cell receptor beta chains below was sequenced from the same sample in a study of cytomegalovirus exposure and HLA in healthy donors. The PCR used 60 Vbeta and 13 Jbeta primers. Here immunoSEQ multiplex PCR was the method, and the copy in TCRdb shows in-frame clones only, minus some. The sample totals approximately 70,000 clones. Sequences were obtained from PBMCs. These receptors originate from a woman aged 30 to 39 in good health and CMV-seronegative.

The rearrangement joins TRBV4-1 to TRBJ2-5; no clear D gene. Trimming pared 4 bases from V and 5 bases from J, leaving 11 bases between. Germline V gene lookup returns CDR1 MGHRA and CDR2 YSYEKL. The length of the CDR3 is 13 residues. The CDR3 DNA follows: TGCGCCAGCAGCCTGGCAGGTCCCGAGACCCAGTACTTC. As protein: CASSLAGPETQYF.

The V gene is TRBV19, the J gene TRBJ2-3, with 14 positions matching TRBD2. The CDR3 consists of 16 residues. The germline V gene has CDR1 LNHDA and CDR2 SQIVND (reference sequence). V was clipped by 10 bases and J by 0 bases; unmatched bases: 6. The CDR3 DNA follows: TGTGCCACGGGACTAGCGGGGGTATCTAGCACAGATACGCAGTATTTT. Its protein is CATGLAGVSSTDTQYF.

J is TRBJ1-2 and V is TRBV19; TRBD1 might be the D (6 bases). Germline-derived CDR1 and CDR2 are LNHDA and SQIVND (reference sequence). There are 14 residues in the CDR3. Trimming took 1 base from V and 4 from J, leaving 10 bases between them. CDR3 amino acids: CASSIGDILYGYTF. The CDR3 DNA is TGTGCCAGTAGTATAGGGGACATCCTCTATGGCTACACCTTC.

The chain carries TRBV14 and TRBJ1-1, with D hard to call. Germline CDR1 SGHDN, CDR2 FVKESK. Trimming stripped 0 bases from V and 9 bases from J, with 14 bases between. CDR3 length: 14 amino acids. The CDR3, as DNA: TGTGCCAGCAGCCAAGATCTAGTGACTACTAAAGCTTTCTTT. Amino acids: CASSQDLVTTKAFF.

J is TRBJ2-7 and V is TRBV27; 8 bases fit TRBD1. The CDR3 contains 15 residues. CDR1 is MNHEY and CDR2 is SMNVEV in the germline V gene (reference sequence). V lost 0 bases, J lost 5 bases, and 6 bases stayed unmatched. This chain's CDR3 is CASSLSPGGIDEQYF. The CDR3 bases are TGTGCCAGCAGTTTATCCCCAGGGGGCATCGACGAGCAGTACTTC.

The V gene is TRBV5-1, the J gene TRBJ1-5, with a tentative D call TRBD1 (5 bases). Trimming pared 4 bases from V and 0 bases from J, leaving 17 bases between. In germline, CDR1 is SGHRS, CDR2 YFSETQ. The CDR3 runs to 17 residues. The CDR3 sequence is CASSLTPGIYSNQPQHF. CDR3 nucleotide sequence: TGCGCCAGCAGCCTAACCCCAGGGATTTATAGCAATCAGCCCCAGCATTTT.

The chain carries TRBV6-1 and TRBJ2-5; 7 positions agree with TRBD1. Germline CDR1 is MNHNS and CDR2 is SASEGT. CDR3 length: 15 amino acids. After removal of 3 bases from V and 4 bases from J, the junction contained 8 bases not matched to a gene. The CDR3 protein is CASSDRQGLRETQYF. DNA for the CDR3: TGTGCCAGCAGTGACCGACAGGGTCTGAGAGAGACCCAGTACTTC.

The J gene is TRBJ2-1, the V gene TRBV18, with D possibly being TRBD1 (5 bases). The CDR3 totals 14 residues. CDR1 is KGHSH and CDR2 is LQKENI in the germline V gene. V shed 4 bases and J shed 7 bases, with 14 bases lying between them. This CDR3 reads CASSQGQIGNEQFF. CDR3 bases: TGTGCCAGCTCACAGGGGCAAATCGGAAATGAGCAGTTCTTC.

This rearrangement joins TRBV6-5 to TRBJ2-3, with D unclear. The CDR3 totals 14 residues. CDR1 and CDR2 from the germline V gene are MNHEY and SVGAGI. V dropped 7 bases and J dropped 9 bases, with 20 bases sitting between them. CDR3 sequence reads: CASKGSGLDDTQYF. The DNA of the CDR3 is TGTGCCAGCAAAGGTAGTGGGCTTGATGACACGCAGTATTTT.

The genes are TRBV4-1 and TRBJ1-2, with 8 bases fitting TRBD1. Looked up from germline, CDR1 is MGHRA and CDR2 is YSYEKL. V gave up 4 bases and J gave up 4 bases; unmatched junction bases: 14. The CDR3 spans 17 residues. CDR3 sequence reads: CASSPLAGQGSSYGYTF. The DNA for the CDR3 is TGCGCCAGCAGCCCCTTGGCAGGACAGGGTAGTAGCTATGGCTACACCTTC.

The J gene is TRBJ2-2, the V gene TRBV10-3; 7 bases match TRBD1. After removal of 0 bases from V and 1 base from J, the junction contained 5 bases not matched to a gene. Germline loops: CDR1 ENHRY, CDR2 SYGVKD. The CDR3 loop spans 17 amino acids. The CDR3 is CAISESMGQLNTGELFF. The CDR3 nucleotides are TGTGCCATCAGTGAGTCAATGGGACAGCTGAACACCGGGGAGCTGTTTTTT.

The chain combines TRBV28 with TRBJ2-3; TRBD2 agrees at 7 bases. The CDR3 totals 12 residues. Germline V gene lookup returns CDR1 MDHEN and CDR2 SYDVKM. Trimming at V came to 7 bases and at J to 3 bases, leaving 1 base not matched to a gene. The CDR3 protein is CASKRDTDTQYF. Here the CDR3 DNA reads TGTGCCAGCAAGCGGGATACAGATACGCAGTATTTT. The entire variable domain, with the rest obtained from reference TRBV28 and TRBJ2-3, is as follows: DVKVTQSSRYLVKRTGEKVFLECVQDMDHENMFWYRQDPGLGLRLIYFSYDVKMKEKGDIPEGYSVSREKKERFSLILESASTNQTSMYLCASKRDTDTQYFGPGTRLTVL.